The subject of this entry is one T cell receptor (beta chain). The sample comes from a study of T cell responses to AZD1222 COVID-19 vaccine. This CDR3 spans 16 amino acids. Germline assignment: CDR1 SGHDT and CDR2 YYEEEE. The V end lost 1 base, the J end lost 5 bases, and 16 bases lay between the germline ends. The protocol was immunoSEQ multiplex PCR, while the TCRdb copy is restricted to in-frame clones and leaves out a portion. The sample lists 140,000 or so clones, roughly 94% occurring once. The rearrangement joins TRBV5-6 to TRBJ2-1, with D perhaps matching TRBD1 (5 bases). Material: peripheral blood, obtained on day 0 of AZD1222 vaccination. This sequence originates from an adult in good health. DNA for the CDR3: TGTGCCAGCAGCTTGTACCCGGTTGGGGCCCACAATGAGCAGTTCTTC. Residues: CASSLYPVGAHNEQFF. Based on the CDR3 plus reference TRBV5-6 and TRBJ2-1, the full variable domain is DAGVTQSPTHLIKTRGQQVTLRCSPKSGHDTVSWYQQALGQGPQFIFQYYEEEERQRGNFPDRFSGHQFPNYSSELNVNALLLGDSALYLCASSLYPVGAHNEQFFGPGTRLTVL.